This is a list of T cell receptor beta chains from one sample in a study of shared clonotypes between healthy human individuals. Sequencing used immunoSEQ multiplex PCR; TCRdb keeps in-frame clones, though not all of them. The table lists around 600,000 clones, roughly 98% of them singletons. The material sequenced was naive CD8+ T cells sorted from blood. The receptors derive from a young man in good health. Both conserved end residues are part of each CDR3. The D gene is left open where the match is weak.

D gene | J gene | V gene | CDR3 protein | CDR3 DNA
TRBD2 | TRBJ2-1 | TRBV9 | CASSVGTSGTREQFF | TGTGCCAGCAGCGTAGGGACTAGCGGGACGCGTGAGCAGTTCTTC
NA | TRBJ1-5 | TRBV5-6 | CASSLWGSNQPQHF | TGTGCCAGCAGCTTGTGGGGCTCAAATCAGCCCCAGCATTTT
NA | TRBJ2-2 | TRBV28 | CASSFFRTGELFF | TGTGCCAGCAGTTTTTTTAGAACCGGGGAGCTGTTTTTT
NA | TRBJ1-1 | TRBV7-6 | CASSLKVAGEAFF | TGTGCCAGCAGCTTAAAGGTGGCAGGTGAAGCTTTCTTT
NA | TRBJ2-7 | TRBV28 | CAGGETSYEQYF | TGTGCCGGGGGTGAGACTTCCTACGAGCAGTACTTC
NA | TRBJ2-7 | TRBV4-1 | CASSQPNRPLYYEQYF | TGCGCCAGCAGCCAACCTAACAGGCCGTTATATTACGAGCAGTACTTC
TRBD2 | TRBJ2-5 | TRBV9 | CASSVGTSGSQETQYF | TGTGCCAGCAGCGTCGGGACTAGCGGGTCGCAAGAGACCCAGTACTTC
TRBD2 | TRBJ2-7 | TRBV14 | CASSHPRPSGGSYEQYF | TGTGCCAGCAGCCACCCCCGTCCTAGCGGGGGGTCCTACGAGCAGTACTTC
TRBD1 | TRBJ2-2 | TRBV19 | CASSTGTENTGELFF | TGTGCCAGTAGTACCGGGACAGAGAACACCGGGGAGCTGTTTTTT
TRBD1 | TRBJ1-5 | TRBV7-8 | CASSLYPPGGPERSNQPQHF | TGTGCCAGCAGCTTATACCCCCCAGGGGGTCCCGAGCGTAGCAATCAGCCCCAGCATTTT